This TCR beta chain emerged from a study of shared clonotypes between healthy human individuals. Study-wide context: The study used three CD4 naive, three CD4 memory, two CD8 naive and one CD8 memory plate per donor.

The donors, healthy adults who were HIV-negative, had experienced no recent acute infections or vaccinations. All of the donors resided in Nashville, Tennessee, and each was a Caucasian adult. Whole-study findings and limits: What limited the represented genetic and exposure-history diversity was the small number of donors.

Points on this clone: Its antigen is currently unknown. This CDR3 is also generated by other DNA sequences in the sample.

From germline, CDR1 is SEHNR and CDR2 FQNEAQ (reference sequence). V was clipped by 3 bases and J by 2 bases, with 4 bases between them. The CDR3 is 12 residues long. Repertoires were generated with immunoSEQ multiplex PCR, while TCRdb's copy carries only in-frame clones and drops some. The sample has 2 million to 2.5 million clones, under 95% seen once. The gene calls are TRBV7-9 and TRBJ2-5; D is uncertain. The TCR was taken from a man aged 18 to 30 in good health. Some clones in this sample may be carry-over from other donors' samples. Sequencing was carried out using naive CD4+ T cells from PBMCs. As for subset: CD45RA+ positively selected. The DNA for the CDR3 is TGTGCCAGCAGCTTCAGGCAAGAGACCCAGTACTTC. Its protein is CASSFRQETQYF.